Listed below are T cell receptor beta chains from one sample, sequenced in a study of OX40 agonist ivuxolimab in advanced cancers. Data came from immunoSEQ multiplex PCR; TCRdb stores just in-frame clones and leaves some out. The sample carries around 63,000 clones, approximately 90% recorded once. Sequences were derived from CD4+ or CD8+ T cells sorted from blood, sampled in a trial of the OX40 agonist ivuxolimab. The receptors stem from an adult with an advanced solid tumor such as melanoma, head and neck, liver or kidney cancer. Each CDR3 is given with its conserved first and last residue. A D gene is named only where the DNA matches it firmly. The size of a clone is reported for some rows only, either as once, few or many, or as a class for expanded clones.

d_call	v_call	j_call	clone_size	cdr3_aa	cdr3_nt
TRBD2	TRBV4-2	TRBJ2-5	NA	CASSQATSGMETQYF	TGTGCCAGCAGCCAAGCGACTAGCGGGATGGAGACCCAGTACTTC
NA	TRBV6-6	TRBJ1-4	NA	CASSGAGREKLFF	TGTGCCAGCAGCGGGGCAGGGAGGGAAAAACTGTTTTTT
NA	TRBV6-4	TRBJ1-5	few	CASSDGHLDQPQHF	TGTGCCAGCAGTGACGGTCATTTGGATCAGCCCCAGCATTTT
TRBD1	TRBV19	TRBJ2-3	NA	CASSIAGTGGTDTQYF	TGTGCCAGTAGTATAGCCGGGACAGGGGGCACAGATACGCAGTATTTT
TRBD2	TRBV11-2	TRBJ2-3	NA	CASSLSAGGRTDTQYF	TGTGCCAGCAGCTTATCGGCGGGAGGGCGCACAGATACGCAGTATTTT
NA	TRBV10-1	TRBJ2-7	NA	CASSLDRSYEQYF	TGCGCCAGCAGTCTCGACAGATCCTACGAGCAGTACTTC
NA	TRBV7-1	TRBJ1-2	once	CASSFAGQNRGYTF	TGTGCCAGCAGCTTCGCCGGGCAAAATCGTGGCTACACCTTC
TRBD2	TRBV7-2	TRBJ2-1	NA	CASSLLAGGPGNEQFF	TGTGCCAGCAGCTTACTAGCGGGAGGGCCGGGGAATGAGCAGTTCTTC
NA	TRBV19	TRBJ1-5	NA	CASSIPPWDLGGQPQHF	TGTGCCAGTAGTATTCCCCCCTGGGACCTAGGGGGTCAGCCCCAGCATTTT
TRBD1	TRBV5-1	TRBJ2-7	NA	CASSQGDSYEQYF	TGCGCCAGCAGCCAGGGGGACAGCTACGAGCAGTACTTC
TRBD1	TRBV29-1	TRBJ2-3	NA	CSVVLQGADTQYF	TGCAGCGTTGTGCTCCAGGGGGCAGATACGCAGTATTTT
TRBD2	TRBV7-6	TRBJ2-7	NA	CASSTPGGEQYF	TGTGCCAGCAGTACCCCGGGGGGCGAGCAGTACTTC
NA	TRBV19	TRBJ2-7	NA	CASSMGGYEQYF	TGTGCCAGTAGCATGGGAGGCTACGAGCAGTACTTC
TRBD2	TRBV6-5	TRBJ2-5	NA	CASSHPGAGEETQYF	TGTGCCAGCAGTCACCCCGGAGCGGGAGAAGAGACCCAGTACTTC
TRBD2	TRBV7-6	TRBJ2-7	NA	CASSLGGDHEQYF	TGTGCCAGCAGCCTGGGGGGGGACCACGAGCAGTACTTC
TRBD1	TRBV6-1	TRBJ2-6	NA	CASGQAAANVLTF	TGTGCCAGCGGACAGGCCGCTGCCAACGTCCTGACTTTC
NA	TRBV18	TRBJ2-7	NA	CASSPPSQGASEQYF	TGTGCCAGCTCACCACCGAGCCAGGGAGCCTCCGAGCAGTACTTC
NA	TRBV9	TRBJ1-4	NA	CASSVGNMGNEKLFF	TGTGCCAGCAGCGTAGGCAACATGGGTAATGAAAAACTGTTTTTT
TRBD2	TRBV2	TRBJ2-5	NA	CASGTSGSGTQYF	TGTGCCAGCGGGACTAGCGGGAGTGGGACCCAGTACTTC
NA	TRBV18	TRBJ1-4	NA	CASSPRKENEKLFF	TGTGCCAGCTCACCACGGAAGGAAAATGAAAAACTGTTTTTT
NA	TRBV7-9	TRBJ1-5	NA	CASGLGSSNQPQHF	TGTGCCAGCGGCTTAGGCTCTAGCAATCAGCCCCAGCATTTT
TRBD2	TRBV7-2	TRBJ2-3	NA	CASSLYAGGPVDTQYF	TGTGCCAGCAGCTTATATGCGGGAGGGCCTGTAGATACGCAGTATTTT
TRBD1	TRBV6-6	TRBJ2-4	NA	CASSSGTGENIQYF	TGTGCCAGCAGTTCCGGGACAGGAGAAAACATTCAGTACTTC
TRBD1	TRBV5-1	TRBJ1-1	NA	CASSLAGGNTEAFF	TGCGCCAGCAGCTTGGCAGGGGGAAACACTGAAGCTTTCTTT
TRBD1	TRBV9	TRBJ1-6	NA	CASSPTGANSPLHF	TGTGCCAGCTCCCCGACAGGGGCTAATTCACCCCTCCACTTT
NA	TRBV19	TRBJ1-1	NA	CASGGLLLGTEAFF	TGTGCCAGTGGGGGACTCTTACTAGGCACTGAAGCTTTCTTT
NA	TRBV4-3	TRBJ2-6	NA	CASSQEGLGGANVLTF	TGCGCCAGCAGCCAAGAAGGGTTAGGGGGGGCCAACGTCCTGACTTTC
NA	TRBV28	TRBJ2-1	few	CASTGAAIPDEQFF	TGTGCCAGCACTGGAGCGGCCATACCCGATGAGCAGTTCTTC
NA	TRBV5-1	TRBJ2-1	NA	CASGLDFGNEQFF	TGCGCCAGCGGCCTCGATTTTGGCAATGAGCAGTTCTTC
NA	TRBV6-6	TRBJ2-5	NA	CASSYGQVQETQYF	TGTGCCAGCAGTTATGGGCAGGTCCAAGAGACCCAGTACTTC
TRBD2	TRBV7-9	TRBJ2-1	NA	CASSTGLAGGGEQFF	TGTGCCAGCAGCACCGGGCTAGCGGGAGGAGGCGAGCAGTTCTTC
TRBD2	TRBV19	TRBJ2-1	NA	CASSIHTSGYFNEQFF	TGTGCCAGTAGTATTCATACTAGCGGGTATTTTAATGAGCAGTTCTTC
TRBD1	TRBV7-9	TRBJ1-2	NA	CASSTWTGRGYTF	TGTGCCAGCAGCACTTGGACAGGGAGAGGCTACACCTTC
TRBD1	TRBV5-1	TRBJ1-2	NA	CASSLGDRDPRGYTF	TGCGCCAGCAGCTTGGGGGACAGGGATCCTCGAGGCTACACCTTC
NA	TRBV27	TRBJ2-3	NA	CASSLWGTDTQYF	TGTGCCAGCAGTTTATGGGGCACAGATACGCAGTATTTT
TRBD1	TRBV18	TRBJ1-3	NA	CASSLSETGAGGTIYF	TGTGCCAGCTCACTCTCCGAGACAGGGGCCGGTGGCACCATATATTTT
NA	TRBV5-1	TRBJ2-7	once	CASSLGQTLGEQYF	TGCGCCAGCAGCTTGGGACAGACACTCGGCGAGCAGTACTTC
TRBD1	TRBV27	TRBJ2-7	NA	CATAEIGTGGVEQYF	TGTGCCACCGCCGAAATCGGGACAGGGGGCGTCGAGCAGTACTTC
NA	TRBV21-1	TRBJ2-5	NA	CASSKKMPGTGVQETQYF	TGTGCCAGCAGCAAAAAAATGCCCGGGACAGGGGTCCAAGAGACCCAGTACTTC
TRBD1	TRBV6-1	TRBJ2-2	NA	CASNPGQGSGELFF	TGTGCCAGTAATCCGGGACAGGGATCCGGGGAGCTGTTTTTT
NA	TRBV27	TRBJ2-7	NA	CASTQSGSGRIYEQYF	TGTGCCAGCACCCAATCGGGTTCGGGACGGATCTACGAGCAGTACTTC
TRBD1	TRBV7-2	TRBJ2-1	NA	CASSLTGGAGVKFF	TGTGCCAGCAGCTTGACAGGGGGCGCAGGGGTGAAGTTCTTC